The TCR beta chain under discussion was sequenced for a study of identical twins. Study-level findings and limits: Twin pairs' shared out-of-frame alpha sequences were enriched in low generation probability.

In every case, the donor was a healthy Caucasian. TCRdb recomputed calls from the 5' RACE reads with MiXCR, one row per CDR3 protein. The data hold fewer than 900,000 distinct CDR3 sequences, with roughly 20% observed a single time. The germline gives CDR1 DFQATT, CDR2 SNEGSKA (reference sequence). The CDR3 length is 12 residues. V was clipped by 6 bases and J by 6 bases; unmatched bases: 5. To note about this clonotype: Its target is not known.

In addition, the sample was reused for a study of T cells expressing NK-cell markers. This second study notes: TCR beta repertoires came from sorted CD3+CD56+NKG2C+, CD3+CD56+NKG2C- and CD3+CD56-NKG2C+ T cells. Several donors showed these clonotypes also leading the CD3+CD56-NKG2C+ fraction.

The rearrangement joins TRBV20-1 to TRBJ1-2; 9 positions match TRBD1. The clonotype originates from a woman under 30 in good health. Sequencing used PBMCs. The CDR3 DNA sequence: TGCAGTGCGGGCCGGACAGGGGATGGCTACACCTTC. Translation gives CSAGRTGDGYTF.